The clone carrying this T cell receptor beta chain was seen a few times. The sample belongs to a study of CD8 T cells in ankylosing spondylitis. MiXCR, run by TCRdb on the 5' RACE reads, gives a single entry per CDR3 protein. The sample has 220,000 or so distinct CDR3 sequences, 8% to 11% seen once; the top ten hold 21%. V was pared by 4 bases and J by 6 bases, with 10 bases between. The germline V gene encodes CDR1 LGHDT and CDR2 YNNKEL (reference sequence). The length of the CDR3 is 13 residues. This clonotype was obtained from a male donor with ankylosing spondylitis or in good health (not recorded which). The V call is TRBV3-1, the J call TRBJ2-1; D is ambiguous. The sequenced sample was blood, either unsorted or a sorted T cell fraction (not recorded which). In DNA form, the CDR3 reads TGTGCCAGCAGCCTGGAGTCTAGCAATGAGCAGTTCTTC. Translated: CASSLESSNEQFF.